The 26 T cell receptor beta chains listed next were all sequenced from one sample in a study of T cells after yellow fever vaccination. From the 5' RACE reads, TCRdb called clonotypes with MiXCR, one entry per CDR3 protein. The sample yields 500,000 to 650,000 distinct CDR3 sequences, around a sixth seen once. The sample here was PBMCs, taken 5 days after the first yellow fever vaccination. The receptors originated from a man between 18 and 29 years old who received the YFV17D yellow fever vaccine.

This clonotype was detected a few times. V is TRBV7-2 and J is TRBJ2-1; TRBD1 agrees at 7 bases. With 3 bases clipped from V and 6 bases from J, the junction kept 8 bases outside the gene matches. Germline lookup yields CDR1 SGHTA and CDR2 FQGNSA. This CDR3 contains 15 residues. CDR3 nucleotides: TGTGCCAGCAGCTTCCTAGGGGGCGTGGGCAATGAGCAGTTCTTC. It codes for CASSFLGGVGNEQFF. Using reference TRBV7-2 and TRBJ2-1 for the parts outside the CDR3, the full variable domain is GAGVSQSPSNKVTEKGKDVELRCDPISGHTALYWYRQSLGQGLEFLIYFQGNSAPDKSGLPSDRFSAERTGGSVSTLTIQRTQQEDSAVYLCASSFLGGVGNEQFFGPGTRLTVL.

The gene calls are TRBV6-6 and TRBJ1-4; no reliable D call. The CDR3 is 11 amino acids. CDR1 and CDR2 from the germline V gene are MNHNY and SVGAGI (reference sequence). The V and J ends lost 2 bases and 8 bases respectively, with 3 bases between them. The CDR3 DNA reads TGTGCCAGCAGTTACGTAGAAAAACTGTTTTTT. It is translated as CASSYVEKLFF.

This clonotype was detected only a few times. The chain joins TRBV19 to TRBJ2-6; D gene ambiguous. This CDR3 has 16 residues. CDR1 and CDR2 from the germline V gene are LNHDA and SQIVND (reference sequence). V was trimmed by 6 bases and J by 2 bases, leaving 14 bases between them. DNA for the CDR3: TGTGCCAGTAGCACGACCGGGCGGCCTGGGGCCAACGTCCTGACTTTC. Amino acids: CASSTTGRPGANVLTF.

This clonotype occurred a few times. The chain joins TRBV28 to TRBJ2-7; D remains unclear. Trimming took off 4 bases at V and 6 bases at J, with 7 bases between the two ends. The germline V gene encodes CDR1 MDHEN and CDR2 SYDVKM. CDR3 length equals 11 residues. CDR3 nucleotides: TGTGCCAGCAGTTCCCGGGTCGAGCAGTACGTC. It codes for CASSSRVEQYV.

V usage is TRBV6-5 and J usage is TRBJ1-2; 10 positions agree with TRBD1. Germline V gives CDR1 MNHEY, CDR2 SVGAGI. The CDR3 length is 14 residues. The J segment lost 13 bases and the V segment lost 6 bases, leaving 14 bases of the junction unmatched. For the CDR3, the DNA is TGTGCCAGCAGCCTCCCTGGACAGGGGGGCGCGGCCACCTTC. Amino acid sequence: CASSLPGQGGAATF.

This chain joins TRBV12-3 or TRBV12-4 and TRBJ2-2, with D perhaps assigned TRBD1 or TRBD2 (5 bases each). Trimming cost V 4 bases and J 9 bases, with 18 bases left between them. The CDR3 runs 15 residues. CDR3 region: CASSYGTARGRELFF. The CDR3 region has the DNA TGTGCCAGCAGTTACGGGACGGCCCGAGGCCGGGAGCTGTTTTTT.

The chain combines TRBV4-3 with TRBJ1-3; 7 nucleotides line up with TRBD1. Trimming cost V 4 bases and J 0 bases; bases outside gene matches: 3. This CDR3 has 15 residues. Germline V gene data show CDR1 as LGHNA and CDR2 as YSLEER. The CDR3 reads CASSPTGSSGNTIYF. In DNA, the CDR3 is TGCGCCAGCAGCCCGACAGGGAGCTCTGGAAACACCATATATTTT.

The sample holds a few counts of this clonotype. The junction does not match germline at one end; this may be a read error. The J gene is TRBJ2-2, the V gene TRBV7-8; D might be TRBD1 (5 bases). The CDR3 is made up of 12 amino acids. CDR1 and CDR2 (germline): SGHVS, FQNEAQ. The CDR3: CASSFEKGLGLF. In DNA, the CDR3 is TGTGCCAGCAGCTTTGAAAAGGGGCTGGGTCTTTTT.

This chain joins TRBV6-5 and TRBJ1-1; D uncertain. CDR3 length: 12 amino acids. The germline CDR1 and CDR2 sequences are MNHEY and SVGAGI. With 11 bases removed from V and 1 base from J, the gap between germline ends came to 11 bases. The CDR3 here is CASARRNTEAFF. CDR3 DNA: TGTGCCTCCGCCCGCAGGAACACTGAAGCTTTCTTT.

A few counts support this clonotype. This sequence joins TRBV15 and TRBJ2-5, with D perhaps TRBD1 or TRBD2 (5 bases each). CDR3 length: 16 amino acids. Germline CDR1 reads LNHNV; CDR2 reads YYDKDF (reference sequence). With 2 bases removed from V and 2 bases from J, the gap between germline ends came to 15 bases. In nucleotides, the CDR3 is TGTGCCACCAGCAGAACCCGGGACGCCAATCAAGAGACCCAGTACTTC. Its translation is CATSRTRDANQETQYF. Full variable domain (missing parts from reference TRBV15 and TRBJ2-5): DAMVIQNPRYQVTQFGKPVTLSCSQTLNHNVMYWYQQKSSQAPKLLFHYYDKDFNNEADTPDNFQSRRPNTSFCFLDIRSPGLGDTAMYLCATSRTRDANQETQYFGPGTRLLVL.

Only a few counts were recorded for this clonotype. This chain joins TRBV18 and TRBJ2-1, with D unresolved. V shed 6 bases and J shed 6 bases, with 18 bases lying between them. CDR1 is KGHSH, CDR2 LQKENI, per germline. This CDR3 has 15 residues. In nucleotides, the CDR3 is TGTGCCAGCTCCCTTGGGTCTAGTTCCCTCAATGAGCAGTTCTTC. Its protein is CASSLGSSSLNEQFF.

This clonotype was observed a few times. This chain uses TRBV19 with TRBJ1-2, with 7 positions matching TRBD1. The CDR3 covers 15 residues. The J segment lost 0 bases and the V segment lost 7 bases, leaving 8 bases of the junction unmatched. CDR1 LNHDA and CDR2 SQIVND come from the germline V gene (reference sequence). CDR3 amino acids: CASTRQGRTNYGYTF. Written as DNA, the CDR3 is TGTGCCAGTACCCGACAGGGTCGGACTAACTATGGCTACACCTTC.

This clonotype was observed a handful of times. This rearrangement joins TRBV28 to TRBJ2-3; 7 bases line up with TRBD2. The CDR3 has 13 residues. Trimming removed 3 bases from V and 6 bases from J; junction bases left unmatched: 3. Germline CDR1 MDHEN, CDR2 SYDVKM. The CDR3, as DNA: TGTGCCAGCAGTTTGTACGGGGGGGATACGCAGTATTTT. Translation: CASSLYGGDTQYF.

This clonotype was counted between two and nine times. The rearrangement joins TRBV7-9 to TRBJ1-4; D gene unclear. V lost 5 bases and J lost 0, with 10 bases in between. This CDR3 is built from 15 residues. Germline V CDR1 and CDR2: SEHNR, FQNEAQ (reference sequence). CDR3 DNA: TGTGCCAGCAGCCCTCTGTATGCAACTAATGAAAAACTGTTTTTT. It yields the protein CASSPLYATNEKLFF.

This chain uses TRBV4-1 with TRBJ2-2, with TRBD2 matching 12 bases. This CDR3 comprises 19 residues. CDR1 is MGHRA, CDR2 YSYEKL, per germline. With V trimmed by 1 base and J by 4 bases, 10 bases remained unmatched. The CDR3 sequence is CASSQVRTSGGRSTGELFF. The CDR3 nucleotides read TGCGCCAGCAGCCAAGTAAGAACTAGCGGGGGGCGAAGCACCGGGGAGCTGTTTTTT.

This clonotype was counted a few times. V usage is TRBV20-1 and J usage is TRBJ1-5; TRBD1 might be the D (5 bases). Trimming shortened V by 6 bases and J by 2 bases, and 11 bases separated the two germline ends. The CDR3 totals 13 residues. Germline assignment: CDR1 DFQATT and CDR2 SNEGSKA (reference sequence). The CDR3 DNA reads as TGCAGTGCCCCTAAAGGGGGCAATCAGCCCCAGCATTTT. Its protein is CSAPKGGNQPQHF.

The chain employs TRBV2 and TRBJ2-5; D tentatively reads TRBD1 or TRBD2 (5 bases each). In germline, CDR1 is SNHLY, CDR2 FYNNEI. CDR3 size: 13 residues. V shed 9 bases and J shed 7 bases, with 18 bases lying between them. CDR3 DNA sequence: TGTGCCAGAAAAGGTGCCAGGGAGTGGACCCAGTACTTC. Its protein is CARKGAREWTQYF.

J is TRBJ2-3 and V is TRBV13; 11 nucleotides align to TRBD2. The ends lost 3 bases at V and 2 bases at J; junction bases unmatched: 7. Germline loops: CDR1 PRHDT, CDR2 FYEKMQ (reference sequence). The CDR3 runs 17 residues. The CDR3, as DNA: TGTGCCAGCAGCTTGAGATTAGCGGGGGGGCCCACAGATACGCAGTATTTT. The encoded protein is CASSLRLAGGPTDTQYF.

Here the CDR3 reads CAISSSSPNYGYTF. CDR3 DNA sequence: TGTGCCATCAGCTCCAGTTCCCCTAACTATGGCTACACCTTC. The chain links TRBV2 to TRBJ1-2, with D hard to call. Germline V gives CDR1 SNHLY, CDR2 FYNNEI. V was trimmed by 10 bases and J by 0 bases, leaving 15 bases between them. The CDR3 spans 14 residues.

V usage is TRBV20-1 and J usage is TRBJ2-3; either TRBD1 or TRBD2 may supply D (5 bases each). This CDR3 is built from 13 residues. Trimming cost V 8 bases and J 2 bases, with 14 bases left between them. Germline V gene lookup returns CDR1 DFQATT and CDR2 SNEGSKA (reference sequence). The CDR3 nucleotides read TGCAGTTCAGACGGGGCCCTCACAGATACGCAGTATTTT. Encoded protein: CSSDGALTDTQYF.

This clonotype was picked up many times. The chain's CDR3 is CASRTRETNTEAFF. The CDR3 DNA follows: TGTGCCAGCAGAACACGCGAAACGAACACTGAAGCTTTCTTT. V usage is TRBV7-2 and J usage is TRBJ1-1; D is ambiguous. The CDR3 is 14 amino acids. Germline CDR1 and CDR2: SGHTA and FQGNSA. V lost 6 bases to trimming and J lost 1 base, with 12 bases between them.

The chain couples TRBV4-3 to TRBJ1-1; weak D call: TRBD1 (5 bases). CDR1 and CDR2 from the germline V gene are LGHNA and YSLEER. The CDR3 spans 15 residues. V lost 0 bases and J lost 1, with 9 bases in between. In DNA, the CDR3 is TGCGCCAGCAGCCAAGACAGGGTCGCGAACACTGAAGCTTTCTTT. This gives the protein CASSQDRVANTEAFF.

This clonotype has only one observation. At one boundary the junction diverges from the germline segment, which might be a read error. J is TRBJ2-5 and V is TRBV6-2 or TRBV6-3; D is tentatively TRBD1 or TRBD2 (5 bases each). The CDR3 has 14 amino acids. The germline gives CDR1 MNHEY, CDR2 SVGEGT. CDR3 region: CASSYSQMGETPYF. The CDR3, as DNA: TGTGCCAGCAGTTACTCGCAAATGGGGGAGACCCCGTACTTC.

The chain couples TRBV7-2 to TRBJ2-3, with 7 bases identical to TRBD2. The germline V gene encodes CDR1 SGHTA and CDR2 FQGNSA. The CDR3 totals 14 residues. With 5 bases clipped from V and 2 bases from J, the junction kept 4 bases outside the gene matches. The CDR3 DNA reads as TGTGCCAGCAGCCAGAGACTAGCCACAGATACGCAGTATTTT. It codes for CASSQRLATDTQYF.

This clonotype showed up just a few times. V is TRBV6-5 and J is TRBJ2-5; a possible D gene is TRBD1 (5 bases). This CDR3 spans 13 amino acids. Germline lookup yields CDR1 MNHEY and CDR2 SVGAGI. V was trimmed by 5 bases and J by 6 bases, leaving 13 bases between them. The CDR3 sequence is CASSHLGVQTQYF. In DNA, the CDR3 is TGTGCCAGCAGTCACCTAGGGGTACAGACCCAGTACTTC.

This clonotype has a handful of counts. V usage is TRBV4-1 and J usage is TRBJ2-5, with D possibly being TRBD1 (5 bases). Per the germline V gene, CDR1 is MGHRA and CDR2 is YSYEKL. V lost 0 bases and J 5 bases, leaving 19 bases between the germline ends. This CDR3 is 17 amino acids long. The CDR3: CASSQDQEQVLRETQYF. The CDR3 nucleotides are TGCGCCAGCAGCCAAGATCAAGAACAGGTCCTTCGGGAGACCCAGTACTTC.